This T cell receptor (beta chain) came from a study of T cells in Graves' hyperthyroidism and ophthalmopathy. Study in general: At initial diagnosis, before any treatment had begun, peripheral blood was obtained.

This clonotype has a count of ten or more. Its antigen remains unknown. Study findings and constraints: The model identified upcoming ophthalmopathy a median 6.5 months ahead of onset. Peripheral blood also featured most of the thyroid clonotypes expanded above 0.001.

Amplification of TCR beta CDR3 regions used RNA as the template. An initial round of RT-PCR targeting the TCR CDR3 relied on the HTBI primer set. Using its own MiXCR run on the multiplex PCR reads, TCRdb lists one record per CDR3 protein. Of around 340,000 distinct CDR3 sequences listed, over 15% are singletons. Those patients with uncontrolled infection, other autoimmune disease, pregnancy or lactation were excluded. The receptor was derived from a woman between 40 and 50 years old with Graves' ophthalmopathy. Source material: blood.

The CDR3 DNA follows: TGTGCCAGCAGCTCTGGACAGGGGGGCTACGAGCAGTACTTC. This codes for CASSSGQGGYEQYF. The rearrangement joins TRBV6-1 to TRBJ2-7; TRBD1 aligns across 10 bases. CDR1 is MNHNS, CDR2 SASEGT, per germline. J lost 3 bases, V lost 6 bases, and 5 bases had no gene match. The CDR3 has 14 residues.